This TCR beta chain was sequenced during a study of T cell responses to AZD1222 COVID-19 vaccine (dated by TCRdb to the early 2020s). Regarding the study in general: A total of just over 230 trial participants underwent TCR sequencing, of whom 200 to 220 received two doses of AZD1222 and some 26 received two doses of the MenACWY control vaccine. Enrollment into the trials was organized by age into subgroups of 18-55, 56-69 and 70-plus years, and those subgroups contained roughly 140, 27 and 60 TCR-sequenced participants, respectively. Study-wide findings and limitations: In the small 56-69-year group, the increase in depth fell short of significance, most likely because of low power. Conclusions about previously exposed vaccinees were limited because only six AZD1222 recipients were SARS-CoV-2 seropositive at baseline. Participants were mostly white British and included more females than males, and it was suggested by the authors that clonal diversity may have been underestimated. After two AZD1222 doses, spike-specific TCR breadth and depth were significantly higher than at day 0 and than in MenACWY recipients. Nearly half of unique spike-specific TCRs reportedly recognized epitopes outside regions mutated in the B.1.351 and B.1.1.7 variants. Vaccine-associated CD4 TCRs spanned the whole spike protein, with dominant responses in regions 160-218 and 743-854. Because no day 14 peak-response samples were available, the repertoires could be characterized only after the peak T cell response.

The CDR3 regions of human TCRbeta chains were analyzed by immunosequencing. As for the original processing: TCRs in the repertoires were matched against a reference library of SARS-CoV-2-specific TCRs that had been generated with the MIRA antigen-specificity platform. Breadth meant the fraction of unique TCRs that were SARS-CoV-2-associated, whereas depth meant the fraction of total T cells that were SARS-CoV-2-associated. Using the MIRA data, every spike-specific TCR was mapped to the spike region that the TCR reacted to and assigned to either a CD4 or a CD8 class. Log10-transformed breadth and depth values were compared by one-way ANOVA with Sidak's multiple comparisons tests. This is the immuneACCESS table as TCRdb keeps it, with only in-frame sequences that have V and J called. A part of the clones is gone; compared with another copy, unresolved V genes explain less than half, and the rest is unexplained. The D gene and trimming were derived from the DNA, and the V and J assignments and clone size from that table. This sample holds roughly 80,000 clones; 75% to 95% were observed only once. Over 3% of the sample is in the top ten clones.

Per the publication, the time point label means: about 28 days (+/-7) after the second vaccine dose. AZD1222 recipients whose second dose came at about 4 weeks and those whose second dose came at about 12 weeks were combined into one group, since spike-specific TCR depth and breadth did not differ between the two schedules. Samples from vaccinated people were obtained from the UK trials COV001 and COV002, which included a single-blind randomized controlled phase 2/3 trial of AZD1222 (ChAdOx1 nCoV-19) in healthy adults. For TCRbeta chain sequencing, PBMC samples from trial participants were taken at day 0 and at day 28 after the second dose. About this clone: No cognate antigen has been identified for it. No base-level quality is on record; no much larger clone is a single base apart.

The CDR3 covers 13 residues, taking in both the cysteine and the phenylalanine. Solely the CDR3 DNA is kept, with 39 bases framed from the first base. CDR1 and CDR2, per the germline V gene, are SGHAT and FQNNGV. V gives up 5 bases and J gives up 2 bases, and the segment between their germline ends measures 8 bases. Sequenced here: peripheral blood, sampled 28 days after the second AZD1222 dose. The rearrangement joined TRBV11-2 to TRBJ2-3; the D gene cannot be resolved reliably. The source is an adult who received the AZD1222 COVID-19 vaccine. The CDR3 corresponds to CASSRLTTDTQYF. DNA sequence: TGTGCCAGCAGCCGACTTACCACAGATACGCAGTATTTT.